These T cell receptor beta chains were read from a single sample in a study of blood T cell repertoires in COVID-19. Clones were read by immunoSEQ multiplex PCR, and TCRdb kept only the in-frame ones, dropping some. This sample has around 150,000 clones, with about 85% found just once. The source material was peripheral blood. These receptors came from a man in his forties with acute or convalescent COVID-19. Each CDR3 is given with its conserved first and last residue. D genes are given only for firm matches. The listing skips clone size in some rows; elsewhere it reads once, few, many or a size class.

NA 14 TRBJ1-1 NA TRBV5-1 CASSRQGTDTEAFF TGCGCCAGCAGTCGTCAGGGCACGGACACTGAAGCTTTCTTT
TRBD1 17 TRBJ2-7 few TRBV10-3 CAISPGRGQVLAYEQYF TGTGCCATCAGTCCGGGAAGGGGGCAGGTTTTGGCCTACGAGCAGTACTTC
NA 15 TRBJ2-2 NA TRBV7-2 CASSFFRRDTGELFF TGTGCCAGCAGCTTCTTCCGACGGGACACCGGGGAGCTGTTTTTT
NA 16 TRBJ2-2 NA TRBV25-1 CASSEFAGFNTGELFF TGTGCCAGCAGTGAATTCGCGGGGTTTAACACCGGGGAGCTGTTTTTT
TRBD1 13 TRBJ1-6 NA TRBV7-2 CASSRDSNSPLHF TGTGCCAGCAGCCGGGACAGTAATTCACCCCTCCACTTT
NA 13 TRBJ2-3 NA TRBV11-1 CASSLAGAHTQYF TGTGCCAGCAGCTTGGCAGGGGCCCATACGCAGTATTTT
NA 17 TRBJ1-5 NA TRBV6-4 CASSGAGWAVGNQPQHF TGTGCCAGCAGTGGAGCAGGGTGGGCGGTTGGCAATCAGCCCCAGCATTTT
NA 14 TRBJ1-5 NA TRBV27 CASSFNSNNQPQHF TGTGCCAGCAGTTTCAACTCCAATAATCAGCCCCAGCATTTT
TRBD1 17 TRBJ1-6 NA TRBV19 CASSMFRDSSYNSPLHF TGTGCCAGTAGTATGTTCCGGGACAGCTCCTATAATTCACCCCTCCACTTT
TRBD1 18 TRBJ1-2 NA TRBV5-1 CASSPPRIRTGENYGYTF TGCGCCAGCAGCCCCCCCCGAATCAGGACAGGGGAAAACTATGGCTACACCTTC
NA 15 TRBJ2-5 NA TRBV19 CASSIAGAIQETQYF TGTGCCAGTAGTATCGCGGGGGCGATCCAAGAGACCCAGTACTTC
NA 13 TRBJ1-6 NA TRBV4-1 CASSQVSVGALHF TGCGCCAGCAGCCAAGTCAGCGTAGGGGCCCTCCACTTT
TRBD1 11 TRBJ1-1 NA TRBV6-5 CASSRDSEAFF TGTGCCAGCAGTAGGGACAGTGAAGCTTTCTTT
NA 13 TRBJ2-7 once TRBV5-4 CASSLEVGISQYF TGTGCCAGCAGCTTGGAAGTTGGCATCAGTCAGTACTTC
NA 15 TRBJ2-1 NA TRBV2 CASSENWANSNEQFF TGTGCCAGCAGTGAAAATTGGGCCAACTCCAATGAGCAGTTCTTC